The sequence of this TCR beta chain was determined in a study of T cells expressing NK-cell markers. The germline V gene has CDR1 PRHDT and CDR2 FYEKMQ (reference sequence). This CDR3 region has 14 residues. TCRdb re-analyzed the 5' RACE reads; it lists each CDR3 protein once, without DNA. This listing includes approximately 550,000 distinct CDR3 sequences. Sequencing used blood T cells: a sorted CD56 or NKG2C T cell subset, CD4+ or CD8+ T cells, or bulk PBMC T cells (not recorded which). The gene calls are TRBV13 and TRBJ1-5; as DNA is missing, the TRBD1 call by TCRdb cannot be tested. The sequence derives from a man aged 18 to 30 in good health. CDR3 loop: CASSLGTGSQPQHF.